Listed here are 10 T cell receptor beta chains from one sample, sequenced in a study of blood T cell repertoires in COVID-19. Here immunoSEQ multiplex PCR was the method, and the copy in TCRdb shows in-frame clones only, minus some. Of some 300,000 clones in the sample, almost 90% were seen once. The specimen was peripheral blood. The receptors were sampled from a middle-aged woman with COVID-19, enrolled during active disease.

The rearrangement links TRBV4-3 to TRBJ2-7; unclear D gene. V lost 0 bases, J lost 3 bases, and 15 bases lay in between. Germline V CDR1 and CDR2: LGHNA, YSLEER. The CDR3 spans 16 residues. The CDR3: CASSQDLLTSVYEQYF. For the CDR3, the DNA is TGCGCCAGCAGCCAAGATCTTTTAACTTCTGTCTACGAGCAGTACTTC.

V usage is TRBV9 and J usage is TRBJ2-1; the D gene is possibly TRBD1 (6 bases). Looked up from germline, CDR1 is SGDLS and CDR2 is YYNGEE. This CDR3 has 15 residues. Trimming removed 4 bases from V and 2 bases from J, with 13 bases in between. CDR3 loop: CASSRIQGPYNEQFF. The CDR3 DNA is TGTGCCAGCAGCCGGATACAGGGCCCCTACAATGAGCAGTTCTTC.

The chain uses TRBV3-1 (or the pseudogene TRBV3-2) and TRBJ2-1; a weak D match, TRBD2 (6 bases). The CDR3 consists of 15 residues. Trimming stripped 4 bases from V and 0 bases from J, with 10 bases between. The germline gives CDR1 LGHDT, CDR2 YNNKEL (reference sequence). The CDR3, as DNA: TGTGCCAGCAGCCCTAGGAGGGCCTCCTACAATGAGCAGTTCTTC. It translates to CASSPRRASYNEQFF.

Note on this clone: A clone one base away is much larger, so this may be a read error. Within the sample, other DNA sequences also encode this same CDR3. The chain is built from TRBV12-3 or TRBV12-4 and TRBJ1-1; TRBD1 is a possible D gene (6 bases). V lost 3 bases and J 5 bases, leaving 10 bases between the germline ends. CDR3 length: 13 residues. CDR3 bases: TGTGCCAGCAGTTTCGAGGGGGGGACTGAAGCTTTCTTT. This sequence encodes CASSFEGGTEAFF.

With respect to this clone: This sample also contains other DNA sequences that code for the same CDR3. CDR3 nucleotide sequence: TGCGCCAGCAGCTTGGACAGGGGGCCCACTGAAGCTTTCTTT. It is translated as CASSLDRGPTEAFF. J is TRBJ1-1 and V is TRBV5-1; TRBD1 matches at 9 bases. The V segment lost 0 bases and the J segment 4 bases; nucleotides outside the gene matches: 1. The V gene's germline CDR1 is SGHRS and CDR2 YFSETQ. The CDR3 extends over 14 amino acids.

The J gene is TRBJ1-3, the V gene TRBV27; D gene ambiguous. This CDR3 spans 14 amino acids. Between the trimmed V and J ends, which lost 3 bases and 2 bases, there was a span of 8 bases. The germline gives CDR1 MNHEY, CDR2 SMNVEV (reference sequence). The CDR3 nucleotides are TGTGCCAGCAGTTTGGGGAGGACTGGAAACACCATATATTTT. Its protein is CASSLGRTGNTIYF.

The V gene is TRBV5-4, the J gene TRBJ1-4; D possibly corresponds to TRBD1 (6 bases). V lost 0 bases, J lost 7 bases, and 16 bases lay in between. This CDR3 contains 16 residues. The V gene's germline CDR1 is SGHNT and CDR2 YYREEE (reference sequence). The CDR3 sequence: CASSLDLAGAVEKLFF. In DNA, the CDR3 is TGTGCCAGCAGCTTGGATCTGGCAGGGGCTGTTGAAAAACTGTTTTTT.

The chain carries TRBV28 and TRBJ1-3, with a weak D call TRBD1 (5 bases). This CDR3 region has 16 residues. Trimming removed 2 bases at V and 1 base at J, with 12 bases between. Germline CDR1 is MDHEN and CDR2 is SYDVKM. In DNA, the CDR3 is TGTGCCAGCAGTTTACAGGGAGGGTCATCTGGAAACACCATATATTTT. It translates to CASSLQGGSSGNTIYF. Full variable domain (remainder filled in from reference TRBV28 and TRBJ1-3): DVKVTQSSRYLVKRTGEKVFLECVQDMDHENMFWYRQDPGLGLRLIYFSYDVKMKEKGDIPEGYSVSREKKERFSLILESASTNQTSMYLCASSLQGGSSGNTIYFGEGSWLTVV.

This clone was recorded once. The V gene is TRBV3-1 (or the pseudogene TRBV3-2), the J gene TRBJ2-7; perhaps TRBD1 as D (5 bases). Trimming pared 0 bases from V and 10 bases from J, leaving 10 bases between. Per germline, CDR1 LGHDT and CDR2 YNNKEL (reference sequence). The CDR3 contains 12 residues. CDR3 nucleotides: TGTGCCAGCAGCCAAGATGGGGCCAGTCAGTACTTC. It encodes CASSQDGASQYF.

The chain couples TRBV30 to TRBJ1-2; D perhaps matches TRBD1 (6 bases). The CDR3 runs to 12 residues. Trimming left V 4 bases short and J 4 bases short, with 10 bases between. Germline V gives CDR1 GTSNPN, CDR2 SVGIG (reference sequence). The CDR3: CAWNRATYGYTF. The CDR3 coding sequence is TGTGCCTGGAACAGGGCGACCTATGGCTACACCTTC.